This T cell receptor (beta chain) was identified during a study of cytomegalovirus exposure and HLA in healthy donors. This CDR3 has 14 residues. Trimming stripped 3 bases from V and 5 bases from J, with 12 bases between. Germline loops: CDR1 SGHRS, CDR2 YFSETQ. This clone was counted between two and nine times. The PCR used 60 Vbeta and 13 Jbeta primers. Produced via immunoSEQ multiplex PCR; TCRdb's table is partial and in-frame only. The sample shows tens of thousands of clones, around 62% of them seen only once. The chain has TRBV5-1 and TRBJ2-1, with D perhaps TRBD1 (6 bases). Sequenced sample: PBMCs. This receptor was obtained from a human donor in good health. The CDR3 loop is CASSSGVWDNEQFF. The CDR3 nucleotides are TGCGCCAGCAGCTCAGGGGTCTGGGACAATGAGCAGTTCTTC.